Below are 8 T cell receptor beta chains sequenced from a single sample in a study of shared clonotypes between healthy human individuals. Using immunoSEQ multiplex PCR, the repertoire was profiled, and TCRdb retains in-frame clones only, with some absent. This sample has over a million clones, with about 84% found just once. The sequenced sample was memory CD4+ T cells from PBMCs. Subset indicated: CD45RA-negative fraction. These receptors originate from a man younger than 35 in good health. Some clones in this sample may be carry-over from other donors' samples.

This clone was recorded a few times. An end of the junction does not agree with germline; a read error may underlie this. The V and J genes are TRBV4-3 and TRBJ2-3, with TRBD2 matching 7 bases. There are 14 residues in the CDR3. Per germline, CDR1 LGHNA and CDR2 YSLEER. CDR3 DNA: TGCGCCAGCAGCTTAGGGACTAACACATATACGCAGTATTTT. It translates to CASSLGTNTYTQYF.

The chain uses TRBV28 and TRBJ2-1, with 9 nucleotides matching TRBD1. There are 12 residues in the CDR3. V was clipped by 11 bases and J by 9 bases; unmatched bases: 8. Germline CDR1 MDHEN, CDR2 SYDVKM. CDR3 sequence (DNA): TGTGCCGTCAGGGACAGGGTGGTTGAGCAGTTCTTC. Amino acid sequence: CAVRDRVVEQFF.

CDR3 DNA: TGTGCCAGCAGCTTAGCGTCAGCGGGAGTGTCCTACGAGCAGTACTTC. It encodes CASSLASAGVSYEQYF. The chain is built from TRBV7-2 and TRBJ2-7; 8 bases are a match to TRBD2. The V gene end was trimmed by 0 bases and the J gene end by 1 base; junction bases not matched to a gene: 5. The CDR3 totals 16 residues. The germline CDR1 and CDR2 sequences are SGHTA and FQGNSA.

Note on this clone: The sample has other DNA sequences that encode this CDR3 too. J is TRBJ2-5 and V is TRBV5-1; D is unclear. CDR1 and CDR2 (germline): SGHRS, YFSETQ. V lost 0 bases and J lost 1, with 1 base in between. The CDR3 spans 12 residues. The CDR3 loop reads CASSLGQETQYF. CDR3 nucleotide sequence: TGCGCCAGCAGCTTGGGCCAAGAGACCCAGTACTTC. Supplemented by reference TRBV5-1 and TRBJ2-5, the full variable domain reads KAGVTQTPRYLIKTRGQQVTLSCSPISGHRSVSWYQQTPGQGLQFLFEYFSETQRNKGNFPGRFSGRQFSNSRSEMNVSTLELGDSALYLCASSLGQETQYFGPGTRLLVL.

This rearrangement joins TRBV7-8 to TRBJ2-1; TRBD2 aligns across 13 bases. The V gene end was trimmed by 4 bases and the J gene end by 9 bases; junction bases not matched to a gene: 6. This CDR3 contains 15 residues. Germline V gene lookup returns CDR1 SGHVS and CDR2 FQNEAQ. The CDR3 DNA reads TGTGCCAGCAGCTCTCAGGGACTAGCGGGAAGTGAGCAGTTCTTC. This encodes CASSSQGLAGSEQFF.

The J gene is TRBJ2-7, the V gene TRBV7-2; maybe TRBD2 (6 bases). CDR3 length equals 14 residues. The V end lost 5 bases, the J end lost 6 bases, and 17 bases lay between the germline ends. The germline V gene has CDR1 SGHTA and CDR2 FQGNSA. Here the CDR3 DNA reads TGTGCCAGCAGCCTTGGACGGAGGGGAATCGAGCAGTACTTC. Its translation: CASSLGRRGIEQYF.

On this clone: This sample also contains other DNA sequences that code for the same CDR3. The V call is TRBV7-3, the J call TRBJ2-1; D possibly corresponds to TRBD2 (5 bases). Germline V lookup: CDR1 SGHTA, CDR2 FQGTGA. The V and J ends lost 2 bases and 9 bases respectively, with 5 bases between them. This CDR3 is built from 11 residues. DNA of the CDR3: TGTGCCAGCAGCTTAGAGGGTGAGCAGTTCTTC. Translating gives CASSLEGEQFF.

V is TRBV5-1 and J is TRBJ2-2; a weak D match, TRBD2 (5 bases). The CDR3 covers 14 residues. CDR1 SGHRS and CDR2 YFSETQ come from the germline V gene. Trimming took 4 bases from V and 0 from J, leaving 7 bases between them. CDR3 residues: CASSPAANTGELFF. As DNA, the CDR3 is TGCGCCAGCAGCCCAGCGGCGAACACCGGGGAGCTGTTTTTT.